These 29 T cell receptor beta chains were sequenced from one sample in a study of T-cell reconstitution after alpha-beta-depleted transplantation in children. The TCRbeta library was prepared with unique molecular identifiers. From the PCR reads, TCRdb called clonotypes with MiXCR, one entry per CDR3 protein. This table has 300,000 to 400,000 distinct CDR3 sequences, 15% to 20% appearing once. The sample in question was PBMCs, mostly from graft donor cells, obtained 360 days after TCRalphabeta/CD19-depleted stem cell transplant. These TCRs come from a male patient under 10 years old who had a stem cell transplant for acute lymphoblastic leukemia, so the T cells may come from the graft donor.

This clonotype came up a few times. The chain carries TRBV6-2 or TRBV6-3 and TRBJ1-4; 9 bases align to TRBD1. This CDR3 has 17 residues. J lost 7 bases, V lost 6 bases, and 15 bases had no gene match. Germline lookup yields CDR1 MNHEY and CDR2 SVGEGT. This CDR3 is CASRTPEPGQGGEKLFF. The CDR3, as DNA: TGTGCCAGCAGGACCCCAGAACCGGGACAGGGTGGTGAAAAACTGTTTTTT.

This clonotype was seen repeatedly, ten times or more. CDR3 amino acids: CASSLTERNSPLHF. The CDR3, as DNA: TGTGCCAGCAGCCTCACAGAACGAAATTCACCCCTCCACTTT. V gene TRBV6-2 or TRBV6-3 combines with J gene TRBJ1-6; no clear D. CDR3 length: 14 residues. Germline V CDR1 and CDR2: MNHEY, SVGEGT. Deletions cut 6 bases from V and 7 bases from J, with 13 bases between.

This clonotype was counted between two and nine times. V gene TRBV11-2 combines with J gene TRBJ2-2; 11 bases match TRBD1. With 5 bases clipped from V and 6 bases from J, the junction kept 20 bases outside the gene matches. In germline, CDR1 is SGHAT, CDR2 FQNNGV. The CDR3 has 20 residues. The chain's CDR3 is CASSATAVSPRDRGAGELFF. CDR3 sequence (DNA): TGTGCCAGCAGCGCTACCGCGGTTTCCCCTCGGGACAGGGGGGCCGGGGAGCTGTTTTTT.

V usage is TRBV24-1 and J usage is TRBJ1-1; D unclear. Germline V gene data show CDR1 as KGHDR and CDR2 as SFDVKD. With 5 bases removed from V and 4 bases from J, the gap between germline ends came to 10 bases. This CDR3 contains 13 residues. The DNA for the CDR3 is TGTGCCACCAGTGGGGTTTCTGGCACTGAAGCTTTCTTT. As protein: CATSGVSGTEAFF.

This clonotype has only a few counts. CDR3 DNA: TGTGCCAGCAGCTTAGGCGTGGGACAGGGAGCGGACGAGCAGTACTTC. This sequence encodes CASSLGVGQGADEQYF. The chain combines TRBV13 with TRBJ2-7; TRBD1 matches at 9 bases. This CDR3 has 16 amino acids. The V gene's germline CDR1 is PRHDT and CDR2 FYEKMQ (reference sequence). The J segment lost 5 bases and the V segment lost 0 bases, leaving 8 bases of the junction unmatched.

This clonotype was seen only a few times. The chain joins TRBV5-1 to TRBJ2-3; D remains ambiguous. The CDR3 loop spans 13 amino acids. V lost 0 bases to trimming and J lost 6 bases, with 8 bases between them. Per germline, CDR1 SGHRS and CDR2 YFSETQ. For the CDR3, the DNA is TGCGCCAGCAGCTTGGGGGTCCAGGATACGCAGTATTTT. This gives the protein CASSLGVQDTQYF. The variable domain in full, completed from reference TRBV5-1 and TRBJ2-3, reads KAGVTQTPRYLIKTRGQQVTLSCSPISGHRSVSWYQQTPGQGLQFLFEYFSETQRNKGNFPGRFSGRQFSNSRSEMNVSTLELGDSALYLCASSLGVQDTQYFGPGTRLTVL.

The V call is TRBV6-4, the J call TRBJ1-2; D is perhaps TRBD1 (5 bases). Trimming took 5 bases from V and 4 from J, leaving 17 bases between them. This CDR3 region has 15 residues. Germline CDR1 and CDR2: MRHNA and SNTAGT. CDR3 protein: CASSLARAGIYGYTF. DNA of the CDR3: TGTGCCAGCAGTCTCGCCCGTGCAGGGATCTATGGCTACACCTTC.

This CDR3 reads CSVVGTSGRAGEQYF. CDR3 in DNA: TGCAGCGTTGTGGGGACTAGCGGGAGGGCCGGGGAGCAGTACTTC. This chain uses TRBV29-1 with TRBJ2-7; the match to TRBD2 covers 16 bases. The germline gives CDR1 SQVTM, CDR2 ANQGSEA. This CDR3 comprises 15 residues. J gave up 7 bases and V 4 bases, and 7 bases lay outside the gene matches.

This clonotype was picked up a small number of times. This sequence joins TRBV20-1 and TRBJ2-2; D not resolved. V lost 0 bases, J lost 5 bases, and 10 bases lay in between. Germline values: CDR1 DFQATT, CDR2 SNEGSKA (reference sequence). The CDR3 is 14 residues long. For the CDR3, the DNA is TGCAGTGCTAGAGATCGTAGGGATACCGGGGAGCTGTTTTTT. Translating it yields CSARDRRDTGELFF.

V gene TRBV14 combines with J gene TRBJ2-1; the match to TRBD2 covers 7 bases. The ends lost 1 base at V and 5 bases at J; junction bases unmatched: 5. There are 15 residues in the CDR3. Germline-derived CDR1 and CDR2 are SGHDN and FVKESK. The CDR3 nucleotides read TGTGCCAGCAGCCAAGCCGGGACTACCCACAATGAGCAGTTCTTC. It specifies CASSQAGTTHNEQFF.

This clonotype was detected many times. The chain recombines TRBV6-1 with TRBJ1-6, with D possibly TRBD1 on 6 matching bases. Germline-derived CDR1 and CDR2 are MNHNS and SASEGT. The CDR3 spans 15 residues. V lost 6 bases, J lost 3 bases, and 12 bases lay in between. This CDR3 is CASRTGAYYNSPLHF. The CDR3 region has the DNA TGTGCCAGCAGAACGGGGGCTTACTATAATTCACCCCTCCACTTT.

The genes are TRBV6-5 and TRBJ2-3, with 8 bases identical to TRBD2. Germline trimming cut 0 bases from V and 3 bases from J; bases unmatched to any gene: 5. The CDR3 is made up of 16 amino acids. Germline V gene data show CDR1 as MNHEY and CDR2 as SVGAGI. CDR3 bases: TGTGCCAGCAGTTACTCTAGCGGGACACATACAGATACGCAGTATTTT. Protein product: CASSYSSGTHTDTQYF.

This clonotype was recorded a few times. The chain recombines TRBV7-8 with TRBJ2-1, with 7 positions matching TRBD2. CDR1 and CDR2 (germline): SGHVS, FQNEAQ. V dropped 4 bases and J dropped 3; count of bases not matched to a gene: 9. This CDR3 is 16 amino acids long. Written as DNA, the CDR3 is TGTGCCAGCAGCTCGGGGAGGGAGGGAGGCTACAATGAGCAGTTCTTC. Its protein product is CASSSGREGGYNEQFF.

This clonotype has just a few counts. The CDR3 DNA reads as TGCAGTGCTACAGTCAGCGGGAGCGGCCCGCTCTCCTACAATGAGCAGTTCTTC. As protein: CSATVSGSGPLSYNEQFF. J is TRBJ2-1 and V is TRBV20-1; 8 bases agree with TRBD2. Germline-derived CDR1 and CDR2 are DFQATT and SNEGSKA (reference sequence). The ends lost 4 bases at V and 0 bases at J; junction bases unmatched: 14. The CDR3 runs to 18 residues.

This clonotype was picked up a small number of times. The CDR3 loop is CASSPGGKKLFF. The CDR3, as DNA: TGTGCCAGCAGCCCGGGAGGAAAGAAACTGTTTTTT. V usage is TRBV12-3 or TRBV12-4 and J usage is TRBJ1-4; D remains unclear. The CDR3 runs 12 residues. V was pared by 6 bases and J by 11 bases, with 13 bases between.

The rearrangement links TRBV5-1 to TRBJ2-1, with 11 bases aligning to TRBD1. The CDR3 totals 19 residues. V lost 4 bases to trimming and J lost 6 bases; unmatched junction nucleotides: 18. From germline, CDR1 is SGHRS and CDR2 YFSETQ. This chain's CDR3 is CASSAFPRIGQGARNEQFF. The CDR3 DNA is TGCGCCAGCAGCGCCTTCCCCCGGATCGGACAGGGGGCGCGCAATGAGCAGTTCTTC.

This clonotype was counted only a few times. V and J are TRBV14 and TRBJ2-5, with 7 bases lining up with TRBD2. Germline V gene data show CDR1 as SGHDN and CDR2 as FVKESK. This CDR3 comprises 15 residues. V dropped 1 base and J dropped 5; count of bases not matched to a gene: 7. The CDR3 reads CASSQVAGSLETQYF. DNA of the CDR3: TGTGCCAGCAGCCAAGTAGCGGGCAGTCTGGAGACCCAGTACTTC.

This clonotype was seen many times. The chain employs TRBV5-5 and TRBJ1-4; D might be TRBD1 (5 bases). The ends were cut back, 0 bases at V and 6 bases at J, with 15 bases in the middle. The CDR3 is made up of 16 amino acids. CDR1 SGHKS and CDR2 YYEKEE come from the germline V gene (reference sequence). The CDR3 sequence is CASSLDIGLGDEKLFF. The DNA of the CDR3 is TGTGCCAGCAGCTTGGATATTGGGTTAGGGGATGAAAAACTGTTTTTT.

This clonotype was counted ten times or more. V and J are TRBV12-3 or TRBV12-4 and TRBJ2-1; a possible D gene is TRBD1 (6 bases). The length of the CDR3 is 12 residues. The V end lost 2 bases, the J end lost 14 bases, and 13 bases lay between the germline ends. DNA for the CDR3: TGTGCCAGCAGTTTACCTACAGGGATGGAGTTCTTC. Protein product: CASSLPTGMEFF.

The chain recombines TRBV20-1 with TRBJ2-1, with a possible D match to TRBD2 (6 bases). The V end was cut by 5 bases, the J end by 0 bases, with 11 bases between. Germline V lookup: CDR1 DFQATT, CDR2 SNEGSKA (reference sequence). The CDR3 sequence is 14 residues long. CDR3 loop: CSALAGISYNEQFF. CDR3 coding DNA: TGCAGTGCTTTGGCGGGAATCTCCTACAATGAGCAGTTCTTC.

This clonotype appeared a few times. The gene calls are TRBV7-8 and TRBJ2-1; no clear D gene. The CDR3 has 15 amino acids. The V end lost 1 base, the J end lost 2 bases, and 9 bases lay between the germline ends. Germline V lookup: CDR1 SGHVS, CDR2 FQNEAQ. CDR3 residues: CASSLVGPTYNEQFF. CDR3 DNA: TGTGCCAGCAGCTTAGTAGGACCGACCTACAATGAGCAGTTCTTC.

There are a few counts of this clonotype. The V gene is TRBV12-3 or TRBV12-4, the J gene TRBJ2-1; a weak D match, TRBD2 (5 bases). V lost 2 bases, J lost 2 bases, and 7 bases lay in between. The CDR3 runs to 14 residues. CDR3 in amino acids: CASSLTSPYNEQFF. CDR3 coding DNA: TGTGCCAGCAGTTTAACTAGTCCCTACAATGAGCAGTTCTTC.

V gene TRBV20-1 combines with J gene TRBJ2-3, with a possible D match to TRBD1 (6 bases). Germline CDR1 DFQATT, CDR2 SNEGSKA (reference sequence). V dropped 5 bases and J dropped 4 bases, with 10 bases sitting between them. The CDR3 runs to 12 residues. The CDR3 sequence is CSAGRGADTQYF. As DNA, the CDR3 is TGCAGTGCTGGCAGGGGAGCAGATACGCAGTATTTT.

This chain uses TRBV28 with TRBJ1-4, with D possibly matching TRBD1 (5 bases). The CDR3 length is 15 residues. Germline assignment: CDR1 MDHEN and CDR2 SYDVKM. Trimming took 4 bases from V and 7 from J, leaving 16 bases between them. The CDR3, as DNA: TGTGCCAGCAGTTCGCACAGGCAACGGGGTGAAAAACTGTTTTTT. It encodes CASSSHRQRGEKLFF. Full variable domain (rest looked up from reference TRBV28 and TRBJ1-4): DVKVTQSSRYLVKRTGEKVFLECVQDMDHENMFWYRQDPGLGLRLIYFSYDVKMKEKGDIPEGYSVSREKKERFSLILESASTNQTSMYLCASSSHRQRGEKLFFGSGTQLSVL.

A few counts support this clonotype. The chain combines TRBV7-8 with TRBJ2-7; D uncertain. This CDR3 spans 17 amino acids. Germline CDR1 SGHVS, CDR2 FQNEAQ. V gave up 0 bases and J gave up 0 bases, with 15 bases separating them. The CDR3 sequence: CASSLAGPGMSSYEQYF. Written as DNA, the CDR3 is TGTGCCAGCAGCTTAGCGGGCCCGGGTATGAGCTCCTACGAGCAGTACTTC.

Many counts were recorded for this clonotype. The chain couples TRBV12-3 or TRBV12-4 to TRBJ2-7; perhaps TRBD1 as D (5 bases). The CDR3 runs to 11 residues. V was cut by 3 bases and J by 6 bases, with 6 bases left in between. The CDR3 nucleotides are TGTGCCAGCAGTTTTGACAGCGAGCAGTACTTC. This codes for CASSFDSEQYF.

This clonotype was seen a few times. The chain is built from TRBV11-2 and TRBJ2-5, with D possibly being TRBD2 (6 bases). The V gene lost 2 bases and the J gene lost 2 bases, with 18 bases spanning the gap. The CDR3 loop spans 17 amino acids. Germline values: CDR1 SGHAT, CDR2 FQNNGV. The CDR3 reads CASSLIAGYLQQETQYF. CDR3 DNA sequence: TGTGCCAGCAGCTTAATCGCGGGATATCTTCAACAAGAGACCCAGTACTTC.

DNA for the CDR3: TGTGCCAGCAGTGAAGCCGGACAGGGGAGCAATCAGCCCCAGCATTTT. Residues: CASSEAGQGSNQPQHF. The chain recombines TRBV25-1 with TRBJ1-5, with 9 nucleotides matching TRBD1. Germline V gene data show CDR1 as MGHDK and CDR2 as SYGVNS. Losses at the gene ends were 2 bases for V and 1 base for J; bases not matched to a gene: 3. This CDR3 has 16 residues.

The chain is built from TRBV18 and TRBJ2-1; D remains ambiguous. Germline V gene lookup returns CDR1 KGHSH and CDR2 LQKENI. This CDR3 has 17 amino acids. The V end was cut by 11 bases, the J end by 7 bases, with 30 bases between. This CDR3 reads CAASSPFRNRLRNEQFF. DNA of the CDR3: TGTGCCGCCAGCTCACCATTTCGAAACCGTCTGAGGAATGAGCAGTTCTTC.